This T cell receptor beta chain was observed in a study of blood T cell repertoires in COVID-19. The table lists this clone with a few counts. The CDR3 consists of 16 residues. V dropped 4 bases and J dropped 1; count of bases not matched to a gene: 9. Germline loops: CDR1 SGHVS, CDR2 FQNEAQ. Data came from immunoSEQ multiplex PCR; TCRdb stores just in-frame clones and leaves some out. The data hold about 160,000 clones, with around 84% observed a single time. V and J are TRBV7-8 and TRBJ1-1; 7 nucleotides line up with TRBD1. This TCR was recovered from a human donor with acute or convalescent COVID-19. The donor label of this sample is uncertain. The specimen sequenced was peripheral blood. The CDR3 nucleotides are TGTGCCAGCAGCTCCGGGGGACACAGGGGGAACACTGAAGCTTTCTTT. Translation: CASSSGGHRGNTEAFF.